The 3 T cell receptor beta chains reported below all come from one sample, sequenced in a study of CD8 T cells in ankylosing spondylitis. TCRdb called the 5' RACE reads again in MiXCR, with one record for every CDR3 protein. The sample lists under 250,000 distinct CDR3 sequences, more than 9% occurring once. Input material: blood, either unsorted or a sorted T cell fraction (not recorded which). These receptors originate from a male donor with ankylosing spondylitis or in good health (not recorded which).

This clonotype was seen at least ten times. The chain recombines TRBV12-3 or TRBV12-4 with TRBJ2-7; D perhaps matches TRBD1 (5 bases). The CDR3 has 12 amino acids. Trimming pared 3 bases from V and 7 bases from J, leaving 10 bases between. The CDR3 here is CASSLQGVEQYF. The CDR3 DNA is TGTGCCAGCAGTTTGCAGGGTGTGGAGCAGTACTTC.

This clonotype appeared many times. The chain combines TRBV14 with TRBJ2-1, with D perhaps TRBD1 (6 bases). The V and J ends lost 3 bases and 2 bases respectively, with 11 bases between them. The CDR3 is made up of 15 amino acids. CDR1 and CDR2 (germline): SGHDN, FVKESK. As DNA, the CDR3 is TGTGCCAGCAGCCAGTTCGGACAGCCCTACAATGAGCAGTTCTTC. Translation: CASSQFGQPYNEQFF.

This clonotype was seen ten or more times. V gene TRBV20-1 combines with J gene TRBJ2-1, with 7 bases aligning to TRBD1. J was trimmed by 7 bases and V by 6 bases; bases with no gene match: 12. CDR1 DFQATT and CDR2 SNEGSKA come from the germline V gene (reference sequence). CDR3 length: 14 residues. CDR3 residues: CSAEGDSRQNEQFF. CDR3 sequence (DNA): TGCAGTGCAGAAGGGGACAGCAGACAAAATGAGCAGTTCTTC.